This T cell receptor beta chain was obtained from a study of OX40 agonist ivuxolimab in advanced cancers. About the research overall: Treatment of patients was with ivuxolimab, an agonistic anti-OX40 (CD134) antibody.

Germline-derived CDR1 and CDR2 are MNHNY and SVGAGI (reference sequence). This CDR3 comprises 13 residues. Trimming took off 0 bases at V and 6 bases at J, with 8 bases between the two ends. Generated by immunoSEQ multiplex PCR, the TCRdb table keeps only in-frame clones and is missing some. The data hold 70,000 to 95,000 clones, with approximately 86% observed a single time. Study outcomes and limitations: At 0.1 to 3.0 mg/kg, CD4+ and CD8+ blood T cells expanded clonally by week 6.

Turning to this clone: Its antigen is unidentified.

This TCR was recovered from an adult with an advanced solid tumor such as melanoma, head and neck, liver or kidney cancer. Specimen: CD4+ or CD8+ T cells sorted from blood, collected in a trial of the OX40 agonist ivuxolimab. V is TRBV6-6 and J is TRBJ1-1, with D hard to call. CDR3 loop: CASSYSSRAEAFF. CDR3 DNA sequence: TGTGCCAGCAGTTACTCGAGCCGGGCTGAAGCTTTCTTT.